The present T cell receptor beta chain was sequenced within a study of Ad26.COV2.S vaccination and SARS-CoV-2 variants. TCRdb's table, derived via immunoSEQ multiplex PCR, lists solely in-frame clones and lacks some. Among around 400,000 clones listed, roughly 90% were seen once. The study's findings and limits: Spike-specific TCR breadth in vaccine recipients exceeded that seen in placebo recipients.

This CDR3 contains 12 residues. Trimming shortened V by 3 bases and J by 4 bases, and 6 bases separated the two germline ends. Germline values: CDR1 KGHSH, CDR2 LQKENI. A note on this clone: Its antigen is undetermined.

The treatment is: about 20 received Ad26.COV2.S at low or high dose, single or two shots; about five received placebo; per-sample allocation not given. Day 63 after the first injection of vaccine or placebo was the sampling time. This specimen consisted of peripheral blood, obtained in a trial of Ad26.COV2.S vaccine versus placebo. The sequence came from a person between 18 and 59 years old who received the Ad26.COV2.S COVID-19 vaccine or a placebo. The chain links TRBV18 to TRBJ2-5, with no clear D. CDR3 nucleotide sequence: TGTGCCAGCTCACCGAATGGAGAGACCCAGTACTTC. Its protein product is CASSPNGETQYF.